These 22 T cell receptor beta chains were all obtained from the same sample, sequenced in a study of Graves' ophthalmopathy and Graves' hyperthyroidism. RNA served as the template for amplifying TCR beta CDR3 regions. RT-PCR in the first round used HTBI primers; a second-round multiplex PCR followed. Via MiXCR, TCRdb re-called the multiplex PCR reads, giving one row per CDR3 protein. The sample includes some 1.1 million distinct CDR3 sequences, about 38% of them seen just once. Material for sequencing was peripheral blood or thyroid tissue (not recorded which). The source is an adult man with Graves' hyperthyroidism.

V usage is TRBV5-4 and J usage is TRBJ2-5, with 8 positions matching TRBD1. Matching the DNA end better, TRBJ2-4 makes the J call doubtful. The CDR3 has 14 residues. Germline V gene data show CDR1 as SGHNT and CDR2 as YYREEE (reference sequence). The CDR3 is CASSSGTGVNIQYF. For the CDR3, the DNA is TGTGCCAGCAGCTCCGGGACAGGCGTAAACATTCAGTACTTC.

The chain carries TRBV29-1 and TRBJ2-5; D is uncertain. Trimming pared 4 bases from V and 1 base from J, leaving 10 bases between. CDR1 and CDR2 from the germline V gene are SQVTM and ANQGSEA. CDR3 size: 13 residues. CDR3 DNA: TGCAGCGTTGGATCTGGGGTCCAAGAGACCCAGTACTTC. This sequence encodes CSVGSGVQETQYF.

Here the CDR3 reads CASSLGGGVNYGYTF. The CDR3 nucleotides read TGTGCCAGCAGTTTGGGGGGGGGCGTTAACTATGGCTACACCTTC. The gene calls are TRBV27 and TRBJ1-2; TRBD1 might be the D (6 bases). This CDR3 contains 15 residues. Germline V gene lookup returns CDR1 MNHEY and CDR2 SMNVEV (reference sequence). Trimming cost V 3 bases and J 1 base, with 12 bases left between them.

The chain is built from TRBV29-1 and TRBJ1-2; D ambiguous. The CDR3 runs to 10 residues. CDR1 and CDR2 (germline): SQVTM, ANQGSEA. The V end was cut by 8 bases, the J end by 7 bases, with 11 bases between. CDR3 in amino acids: CSLDWSGYTF. As DNA, the CDR3 is TGCAGCTTAGACTGGAGTGGCTACACCTTC.

The gene calls are TRBV7-9 and TRBJ2-5; D is undetermined. V was cut by 8 bases and J by 5 bases, with 21 bases left in between. Germline V gene lookup returns CDR1 SEHNR and CDR2 FQNEAQ (reference sequence). The CDR3 sequence is 15 residues long. The CDR3 sequence: CASGSLELGYETQYF. The CDR3 DNA reads as TGTGCCAGCGGGTCTCTGGAGCTGGGATATGAGACCCAGTACTTC.

This clonotype was detected a few times. J is TRBJ1-2 and V is TRBV7-2; 7 bases fit TRBD1. The CDR3 runs to 15 residues. Trimming took 7 bases from V and 8 from J; bases not matched to a gene: 16. The germline V gene has CDR1 SGHTA and CDR2 FQGNSA. The CDR3 sequence is CASTHRDRVMSGYTF. The CDR3 DNA sequence: TGTGCCAGCACCCACCGTGACAGGGTAATGTCGGGCTACACCTTC.

This clonotype was counted ten times or more. V is TRBV7-9 and J is TRBJ1-3; D uncertain. Germline V gene lookup returns CDR1 SEHNR and CDR2 FQNEAQ (reference sequence). There are 16 residues in the CDR3. Trimming pared 2 bases from V and 2 bases from J, leaving 13 bases between. The CDR3, as DNA: TGTGCCAGCAGCTTAAGGCGGACCTCTGCTGGAAACACCATATATTTT. Translated: CASSLRRTSAGNTIYF.

The gene calls are TRBV19 and TRBJ2-1; tentatively, D is TRBD1 (5 bases). Germline CDR1 reads LNHDA; CDR2 reads SQIVND (reference sequence). This CDR3 region has 10 residues. Trimming took off 10 bases at V and 9 bases at J, with 10 bases between the two ends. CDR3: CATRESEQFF. In DNA form, the CDR3 reads TGTGCCACCAGGGAAAGTGAGCAGTTCTTC.

This clonotype has at least ten counts. V is TRBV10-3 and J is TRBJ2-7; possible D gene TRBD1, 5 bases. The ends were cut back, 11 bases at V and 2 bases at J, with 13 bases in the middle. Germline assignment: CDR1 ENHRY and CDR2 SYGVKD. The CDR3 is 12 residues long. The CDR3 bases are TGTGCCTTCGGACAAAGCGCCTACGAGCAGTACTTC. It is translated as CAFGQSAYEQYF.

This clonotype was observed a few times. The rearrangement links TRBV12-3 or TRBV12-4 to TRBJ2-7, with 12 bases identical to TRBD1. Germline trimming cut 2 bases from V and 6 bases from J; bases unmatched to any gene: 5. The CDR3 consists of 15 residues. The CDR3 loop is CASSLLGTGGLEQYF. The CDR3 region has the DNA TGTGCCAGCAGTTTACTTGGGACAGGGGGCCTCGAGCAGTACTTC.

In its sample, this clonotype was seen once. The rearrangement joins TRBV7-2 to TRBJ2-5; D tentatively reads TRBD1 or TRBD2 (5 bases each). Trimming left V 1 base short and J 5 bases short, with 14 bases between. Germline CDR1 and CDR2: SGHTA and FQGNSA. The CDR3 totals 15 residues. The CDR3 here is CASSLVANWGETQYF. Written as DNA, the CDR3 is TGTGCCAGCAGCTTAGTCGCTAATTGGGGGGAGACCCAGTACTTC.

This clonotype was observed a few times. The chain carries TRBV10-3 and TRBJ2-7; TRBD1 matches at 10 bases. V lost 8 bases and J lost 7; bases outside the gene matches: 8. In germline, CDR1 is ENHRY, CDR2 SYGVKD. The CDR3 has 13 amino acids. The CDR3 DNA reads TGTGCCATCTCCGGGACAGGGGTCCGTGAGCAGTACTTC. Residues: CAISGTGVREQYF.

This clonotype has only a few counts. The rearrangement uses TRBV6-1 and TRBJ1-6, with D perhaps TRBD1 (5 bases). Germline values: CDR1 MNHNS, CDR2 SASEGT. The CDR3 length is 13 residues. Trimming removed 10 bases from V and 4 bases from J, with 11 bases in between. The CDR3 coding sequence is TGTGCCATCACTCAGGGTTATAATTCACCCCTCCACTTT. Protein: CAITQGYNSPLHF.

J is TRBJ2-5 and V is TRBV7-9; D call uncertain. The V end lost 4 bases, the J end lost 5 bases, and 11 bases lay between the germline ends. Germline V gives CDR1 SEHNR, CDR2 FQNEAQ (reference sequence). This CDR3 has 13 residues. CDR3 in amino acids: CASSSNREETQYF. CDR3 bases: TGTGCCAGCAGCTCGAATAGAGAGGAGACCCAGTACTTC.

The chain joins TRBV10-3 to TRBJ1-2; no clear D gene. The CDR3 is 17 residues long. Per the germline V gene, CDR1 is ENHRY and CDR2 is SYGVKD. V was clipped by 7 bases and J by 2 bases, with 23 bases between them. CDR3 amino acids: CAIKAANTEAPNYGYTF. Here the CDR3 DNA reads TGTGCCATCAAGGCCGCGAACACTGAAGCTCCGAACTATGGCTACACCTTC.

The sample holds a few counts of this clonotype. Here the CDR3 DNA reads TGTGCCAGCTCACAAGACAGGGTTCTTGCTGAAGCTTTCTTT. Its translation is CASSQDRVLAEAFF. V gene TRBV18 combines with J gene TRBJ1-1; 7 bases are shared with TRBD1. The CDR3 runs 14 residues. J lost 6 bases, V lost 4 bases, and 8 bases had no gene match. Per germline, CDR1 KGHSH and CDR2 LQKENI.

V usage is TRBV20-1 and J usage is TRBJ1-1; perhaps TRBD1 as D (5 bases). The CDR3 consists of 13 residues. V lost 3 bases, J lost 3 bases, and 11 bases lay in between. Germline V lookup: CDR1 DFQATT, CDR2 SNEGSKA (reference sequence). CDR3 nucleotides: TGCAGTGCTAGGCCGACAGCTTACACTGAAGCTTTCTTT. As protein: CSARPTAYTEAFF.

This clonotype has ten or more counts. J is TRBJ2-5 and V is TRBV6-6, with no clear D. Per the germline V gene, CDR1 is MNHNY and CDR2 is SVGAGI (reference sequence). Between the trimmed V and J ends, which lost 6 bases and 6 bases, there was a span of 17 bases. This CDR3 has 14 amino acids. The CDR3 spells CASRGSLWWQTQYF. For the CDR3, the DNA is TGTGCCAGCAGAGGGTCTTTGTGGTGGCAGACCCAGTACTTC.

The rearrangement links TRBV29-1 to TRBJ1-1; a possible D gene is TRBD1 (5 bases). Trimming left V 7 bases short and J 6 bases short, with 21 bases between. Germline V gives CDR1 SQVTM, CDR2 ANQGSEA. The CDR3 contains 14 residues. The CDR3, as DNA: TGCAGCGCCGACGGAGTTGGGGGGTCCTCTGAAGCTTTCTTT. The encoded protein is CSADGVGGSSEAFF.

This clonotype was recorded a few times. The CDR3 loop is CASSQRAFEKLFF. The CDR3 bases are TGTGCCAGCAGCCAAAGGGCGTTTGAAAAACTGTTTTTT. The V and J genes are TRBV11-2 and TRBJ1-4; D remains unclear. The V gene's germline CDR1 is SGHAT and CDR2 FQNNGV. There are 13 residues in the CDR3. With 5 bases removed from V and 7 bases from J, the gap between germline ends came to 11 bases.

This rearrangement joins TRBV5-4 to TRBJ2-7; 8 positions agree with TRBD1. Germline V gives CDR1 SGHNT, CDR2 YYREEE (reference sequence). V lost 0 bases, J lost 5 bases, and 1 base stayed unmatched. This CDR3 has 13 residues. The CDR3 DNA follows: TGTGCCAGCAGCTTGGTGGACAGGGACGAGCAGTACTTC. Residues: CASSLVDRDEQYF. The variable domain in full, completed from reference TRBV5-4 and TRBJ2-7, reads ETGVTQSPTHLIKTRGQQVTLRCSSQSGHNTVSWYQQALGQGPQFIFQYYREEENGRGNFPPRFSGLQFPNYSSELNVNALELDDSALYLCASSLVDRDEQYFGPGTRLTVT.

As concerns this clonotype: At one end, the junction sequence differs from germline, possibly due to a read error. This chain connects TRBV10-3 to TRBJ2-7; no firm D call. This CDR3 comprises 16 residues. Germline V gene data show CDR1 as ENHRY and CDR2 as SYGVKD. The CDR3 region is CASSYSTSDGPYEQYF. CDR3 DNA sequence: TGTGCCAGCAGTTACTCGACATCGGACGGTCCCTACGAGCAGTACTTC.